A single sample is the source of the 31 T cell receptor beta chains below, sequenced in a study of graft-versus-host responses after intestinal transplantation. Profiling relied on immunoSEQ multiplex PCR, and the TCRdb table lists in-frame clones only, not all of them. The data show around 100,000 clones, just over 90% seen once. Their antigen targets remain unknown. Sample: unstimulated CD4+ T cells sorted from spleen or lymph node cells, taken before transplant. These receptors came from a human donor who was the organ donor for an intestinal transplant.

V is TRBV6-5 and J is TRBJ1-2, with 11 bases identical to TRBD1. The CDR3 is 15 residues long. V shed 6 bases, J shed 8 bases, and the junction held 11 bases outside the gene matches. Looked up from germline, CDR1 is MNHEY and CDR2 is SVGAGI. This CDR3 is CASRGQGVQLGGYTF. The CDR3 nucleotides are TGTGCCAGCAGGGGACAGGGGGTCCAGCTGGGCGGCTACACCTTC.

This chain uses TRBV5-3 with TRBJ2-7; TRBD2 is a possible D gene (6 bases). TRBV5-3 is given ORF status, its function remaining uncertain. V was shortened by 1 base and J by 8 bases, with 13 bases between the two germline ends. This CDR3 is built from 13 residues. CDR3 amino acids: CARSLPRLAKQYF. The CDR3 DNA reads as TGTGCCAGAAGCTTGCCCCGGCTAGCGAAGCAGTACTTC.

The chain employs TRBV5-5 and TRBJ2-1; 7 nucleotides agree with TRBD1. Germline-derived CDR1 and CDR2 are SGHKS and YYEKEE (reference sequence). CDR3 length: 13 amino acids. J was trimmed by 6 bases and V by 3 bases; bases with no gene match: 3. The CDR3 DNA is TGTGCCAGCAGCTCCCGACAGGGCAATGAGCAGTTCTTC. Translating it yields CASSSRQGNEQFF.

The chain joins TRBV4-1 to TRBJ2-3; the match to TRBD2 covers 7 bases. Germline CDR1 is MGHRA and CDR2 is YSYEKL. The CDR3 has 13 residues. The V segment lost 4 bases and the J segment 6 bases; nucleotides outside the gene matches: 4. This CDR3 is CASSLSRGDTQYF. The CDR3, as DNA: TGCGCCAGCAGCCTTTCGCGGGGGGATACGCAGTATTTT.

This chain uses TRBV19 with TRBJ2-6; either TRBD1 or TRBD2 may fit D (5 bases each). Trimming took 6 bases from V and 0 from J, leaving 15 bases between them. Germline CDR1 is LNHDA and CDR2 is SQIVND (reference sequence). There are 17 residues in the CDR3. For the CDR3, the DNA is TGTGCCAGTAGCGAGGGGATCCCTACCTCTGGGGCCAACGTCCTGACTTTC. Protein product: CASSEGIPTSGANVLTF.

The genes are TRBV9 and TRBJ2-1, with D tentatively TRBD2 (6 bases). The CDR3 runs to 17 residues. V was trimmed by 0 bases and J by 0 bases, leaving 13 bases between them. Germline CDR1 reads SGDLS; CDR2 reads YYNGEE. The chain's CDR3 is CASSVALSGSSYNEQFF. The CDR3 DNA sequence: TGTGCCAGCAGCGTAGCTCTTAGCGGCAGCTCCTACAATGAGCAGTTCTTC.

V usage is TRBV7-9 and J usage is TRBJ2-3; 9 bases are a match to TRBD2. The CDR3 runs 15 residues. Trimming removed 9 bases from V and 0 bases from J; junction bases left unmatched: 7. From germline, CDR1 is SEHNR and CDR2 FQNEAQ (reference sequence). CDR3 DNA sequence: TGTGCCAGTCTAAAAACTAGCGGGAGCACAGATACGCAGTATTTT. This sequence encodes CASLKTSGSTDTQYF.

The chain recombines TRBV28 with TRBJ1-4; a weak D match, TRBD1 (6 bases). This CDR3 contains 14 residues. The germline V and J ends were trimmed by 6 bases and 3 bases, with 11 bases remaining between them. CDR1 and CDR2 (germline): MDHEN, SYDVKM. The DNA of the CDR3 is TGTGCCAGCAGCCTAGGGGGGGCTAATGAAAAACTGTTTTTT. This sequence encodes CASSLGGANEKLFF.

The chain recombines TRBV4-3 with TRBJ2-5, with 7 positions matching TRBD2. CDR1 LGHNA and CDR2 YSLEER come from the germline V gene. The CDR3 runs 13 residues. The trim removed 11 bases at V and 2 bases at J, leaving 8 bases unmatched. CDR3 DNA: TGCGCCTCAGGGCGGGGACTACAAGAGACCCAGTACTTC. Translation: CASGRGLQETQYF.

Details on this clone: This sample also contains other DNA sequences that code for the same CDR3. This chain uses TRBV4-1 with TRBJ2-5; perhaps TRBD2 as D (6 bases). Looked up from germline, CDR1 is MGHRA and CDR2 is YSYEKL. The CDR3 sequence is 19 residues long. Trimming removed 0 bases from V and 5 bases from J, with 25 bases in between. CDR3 DNA sequence: TGCGCCAGCAGCCAAGACCTTGGGCTAGCGCGACGGGAGTTGGAGACCCAGTACTTC. It specifies CASSQDLGLARRELETQYF.

The chain is built from TRBV5-1 and TRBJ2-6, with unresolved D. V was clipped by 0 bases and J by 2 bases, with 9 bases between them. CDR1 is SGHRS, CDR2 YFSETQ, per germline. This CDR3 is built from 16 residues. CDR3: CASSLAGSTGANVLTF. For the CDR3, the DNA is TGCGCCAGCAGCTTGGCTGGGTCGACTGGGGCCAACGTCCTGACTTTC.

The chain joins TRBV7-6 to TRBJ1-3; D is uncertain. Germline V gives CDR1 SGHVS, CDR2 FNYEAQ. V was shortened by 4 bases and J by 0 bases, with 13 bases between the two germline ends. CDR3 length: 16 residues. The CDR3 protein is CASSSLQIPSGNTIYF. CDR3 coding DNA: TGTGCCAGCAGCTCCCTCCAAATCCCCTCTGGAAACACCATATATTTT. The full variable domain, with the rest looked up from reference TRBV7-6 and TRBJ1-3, is GAGVSQSPRYKVTKRGQDVALRCDPISGHVSLYWYRQALGQGPEFLTYFNYEAQQDKSGLPNDRFSAERPEGSISTLTIQRTEQRDSAMYRCASSSLQIPSGNTIYFGEGSWLTVV.

The chain joins TRBV6-5 to TRBJ1-1; D gene uncertain. V gave up 2 bases and J gave up 1 base, with 2 bases separating them. The CDR3 is 12 residues long. CDR1 is MNHEY and CDR2 is SVGAGI in the germline V gene. For the CDR3, the DNA is TGTGCCAGCAGTTACGCGAACACTGAAGCTTTCTTT. Translating gives CASSYANTEAFF.

The V gene is TRBV4-1, the J gene TRBJ2-3, with TRBD1 identical over 11 bases. Germline loops: CDR1 MGHRA, CDR2 YSYEKL. The CDR3 spans 14 residues. V lost 4 bases, J lost 4 bases, and 1 base stayed unmatched. CDR3 DNA: TGCGCCAGCAGCCGGACAGGGGGCGCAGATACGCAGTATTTT. Protein: CASSRTGGADTQYF.

This clone was detected once. This chain joins TRBV27 and TRBJ2-1; 7 bases line up with TRBD1. Germline-derived CDR1 and CDR2 are MNHEY and SMNVEV (reference sequence). V gave up 8 bases and J gave up 5 bases; unmatched junction bases: 9. There are 14 residues in the CDR3. CDR3 region: CASGSRQGHNEQFF. The CDR3 nucleotides read TGTGCCAGCGGATCCCGACAGGGCCACAATGAGCAGTTCTTC.

The rearrangement links TRBV5-6 to TRBJ2-7, with D maybe TRBD2 (6 bases). Germline V gives CDR1 SGHDT, CDR2 YYEEEE. CDR3 length: 13 amino acids. Trimming stripped 4 bases from V and 1 base from J, with 9 bases between. The CDR3 is CASSTGLSYEQYF. The CDR3 DNA is TGTGCCAGCAGCACGGGACTTTCCTACGAGCAGTACTTC.

The rearrangement uses TRBV7-9 and TRBJ2-7, with D perhaps matching TRBD2 (6 bases). V lost 5 bases, J lost 6 bases, and 14 bases lay in between. Germline V CDR1 and CDR2: SEHNR, FQNEAQ (reference sequence). The CDR3 length is 13 residues. The CDR3 DNA reads as TGTGCCAGCAGCCAAAAAGCGGGCGGCGAGCAGTACTTC. It translates to CASSQKAGGEQYF.

This sequence joins TRBV19 and TRBJ2-5; D gene ambiguous. Germline V CDR1 and CDR2: LNHDA, SQIVND (reference sequence). V lost 5 bases and J lost 4, with 5 bases in between. CDR3 length: 11 amino acids. The CDR3 protein is CASSSGETQYF. The CDR3 coding sequence is TGTGCCAGTAGTTCCGGAGAGACCCAGTACTTC.

The rearrangement links TRBV6-4 to TRBJ2-5; D gene ambiguous. Germline V gene lookup returns CDR1 MRHNA and CDR2 SNTAGT. Trimming took 2 bases from V and 5 from J, leaving 12 bases between them. The CDR3 extends over 14 amino acids. Here the CDR3 reads CASSDPRFQETQYF. The CDR3 DNA sequence: TGTGCCAGCAGTGACCCCCGTTTCCAGGAGACCCAGTACTTC.

As for this clone: Different DNA sequences within this sample yield the same CDR3. V gene TRBV7-9 combines with J gene TRBJ2-3; D remains unclear. The CDR3 totals 12 residues. Germline-derived CDR1 and CDR2 are SEHNR and FQNEAQ (reference sequence). Trimming stripped 5 bases from V and 1 base from J, with 4 bases between. The CDR3 reads CASSLGTDTQYF. CDR3 bases: TGTGCCAGCAGCCTCGGCACAGATACGCAGTATTTT. The full variable domain, completed using reference TRBV7-9 and TRBJ2-3, is DTGVSQNPRHKITKRGQNVTFRCDPISEHNRLYWYRQTLGQGPEFLTYFQNEAQLEKSRLLSDRFSAERPKGSFSTLEIQRTEQGDSAMYLCASSLGTDTQYFGPGTRLTVL.

The chain couples TRBV7-8 to TRBJ2-2; D unresolved. The germline V gene encodes CDR1 SGHVS and CDR2 FQNEAQ. The CDR3 is made up of 15 amino acids. Deletions cut 2 bases from V and 2 bases from J, with 9 bases between. The chain's CDR3 is CASSLSQVNTGELFF. CDR3 DNA sequence: TGTGCCAGCAGCTTAAGTCAGGTTAACACCGGGGAGCTGTTTTTT.

This clone is a singleton in its sample. V usage is TRBV6-5 and J usage is TRBJ1-5; 9 bases are shared with TRBD1. V shed 6 bases and J 1 base; nucleotides not matched to a gene: 4. Germline V gene data show CDR1 as MNHEY and CDR2 as SVGAGI. This CDR3 is 15 amino acids long. The CDR3 DNA reads TGTGCCAGCAGGATGGACAGGGGAAGCAATCAGCCCCAGCATTTT. Translated: CASRMDRGSNQPQHF.

The chain is built from TRBV19 and TRBJ1-1; unclear D gene. Germline-derived CDR1 and CDR2 are LNHDA and SQIVND (reference sequence). Trimming took 3 bases from V and 1 from J, leaving 9 bases between them. The CDR3 is made up of 14 amino acids. The CDR3 coding sequence is TGTGCCAGTAGTATTTTCGCTGGGAACACTGAAGCTTTCTTT. Its protein is CASSIFAGNTEAFF.

The chain combines TRBV18 with TRBJ2-4; D is unclear. From germline, CDR1 is KGHSH and CDR2 LQKENI. The CDR3 covers 11 residues. V dropped 5 bases and J dropped 3 bases, with 2 bases sitting between them. This CDR3 reads CASSDKNIQYF. CDR3 nucleotide sequence: TGTGCCAGCTCAGACAAAAACATTCAGTACTTC.

The genes are TRBV28 and TRBJ2-6, with unresolved D. The CDR3 totals 16 residues. Germline lookup yields CDR1 MDHEN and CDR2 SYDVKM. V lost 0 bases, J lost 0 bases, and 6 bases lay in between. CDR3 DNA: TGTGCCAGCAGTTTATGGAAAAACTCTGGGGCCAACGTCCTGACTTTC. Its translation: CASSLWKNSGANVLTF.

V and J are TRBV5-1 and TRBJ2-7; D call uncertain. Germline assignment: CDR1 SGHRS and CDR2 YFSETQ. The V and J ends lost 0 bases and 3 bases respectively, with 4 bases between them. The CDR3 loop spans 12 amino acids. CDR3 nucleotide sequence: TGCGCCAGCAGCTTGGGACACTACGAGCAGTACTTC. It encodes CASSLGHYEQYF. Full variable domain (remainder filled in from reference TRBV5-1 and TRBJ2-7): KAGVTQTPRYLIKTRGQQVTLSCSPISGHRSVSWYQQTPGQGLQFLFEYFSETQRNKGNFPGRFSGRQFSNSRSEMNVSTLELGDSALYLCASSLGHYEQYFGPGTRLTVT.

This clone is a singleton in its sample. The rearrangement links TRBV5-1 to TRBJ2-5; D is undetermined. The V gene lost 4 bases and the J gene lost 2 bases, with 3 bases spanning the gap. Germline values: CDR1 SGHRS, CDR2 YFSETQ. CDR3 length equals 11 residues. The CDR3, as DNA: TGCGCCAGCAGCCAGCAAGAGACCCAGTACTTC. Translation gives CASSQQETQYF.

The chain couples TRBV5-5 to TRBJ1-4; 10 nucleotides line up with TRBD1. This CDR3 comprises 16 residues. Per germline, CDR1 SGHKS and CDR2 YYEKEE (reference sequence). V lost 2 bases and J lost 7; bases outside the gene matches: 8. The CDR3 bases are TGTGCCAGCAGCTTAACCCCCGGGACAGGGGTTGAAAAACTGTTTTTT. Its protein is CASSLTPGTGVEKLFF.

This clone showed up just once. V is TRBV11-2 and J is TRBJ1-4; possible D gene TRBD1, 6 bases. Germline CDR1 reads SGHAT; CDR2 reads FQNNGV. V was trimmed by 0 bases and J by 1 base, leaving 21 bases between them. This CDR3 spans 20 amino acids. The CDR3 sequence: CASSLEGLSRGRITNEKLFF. CDR3 DNA sequence: TGTGCCAGCAGCTTAGAGGGTTTGTCCAGGGGCCGTATAACTAATGAAAAACTGTTTTTT.

V and J are TRBV11-3 and TRBJ1-3; D unresolved. The CDR3 is made up of 14 amino acids. Trimming removed 4 bases at V and 0 bases at J, with 7 bases between. Per germline, CDR1 SGHNT and CDR2 YENEEA. CDR3 loop: CASSSSSSGNTIYF. CDR3 nucleotides: TGTGCCAGCAGCTCCTCTTCCTCTGGAAACACCATATATTTT.

The chain couples TRBV19 to TRBJ2-1; 9 bases fit TRBD2. The CDR3 has 15 amino acids. The V gene's germline CDR1 is LNHDA and CDR2 SQIVND (reference sequence). Trimming cost V 5 bases and J 8 bases; bases outside gene matches: 10. CDR3 loop: CASSSREGGYDEQFF. As DNA, the CDR3 is TGTGCCAGTAGTTCGCGGGAGGGCGGGTACGATGAGCAGTTCTTC.